The 20 T cell receptor beta chains below come from one sample, sequenced in a study of blood T cell repertoires in COVID-19. Produced via immunoSEQ multiplex PCR; TCRdb's table is partial and in-frame only. The repertoire holds roughly 240,000 clones, with more than 70% as singletons. Sequenced: PBMCs or T cells enriched from blood (not recorded which). The source of these receptors is a woman aged 40 to 50 with acute COVID-19.

The chain couples TRBV6-5 to TRBJ2-7; 7 bases match TRBD1. The CDR3 has 16 residues. The germline CDR1 and CDR2 sequences are MNHEY and SVGAGI. Trimming took 2 bases from V and 4 from J; bases not matched to a gene: 11. CDR3 nucleotide sequence: TGTGCCAGCAGTTACGAGTGGGACAGTGGACGATACGAGCAGTACTTC. Translation gives CASSYEWDSGRYEQYF.

The chain recombines TRBV7-9 with TRBJ2-7; D remains unclear. This CDR3 spans 14 amino acids. Trimming took 1 base from V and 3 from J, leaving 10 bases between them. CDR1 and CDR2 from the germline V gene are SEHNR and FQNEAQ (reference sequence). CDR3 coding DNA: TGTGCCAGCAGCTTAGATCCCCCCGGCTACGAGCAGTACTTC. Translation: CASSLDPPGYEQYF. Drawing the rest from reference TRBV7-9 and TRBJ2-7, the complete variable domain is DTGVSQNPRHKITKRGQNVTFRCDPISEHNRLYWYRQTLGQGPEFLTYFQNEAQLEKSRLLSDRFSAERPKGSFSTLEIQRTEQGDSAMYLCASSLDPPGYEQYFGPGTRLTVT.

V is TRBV19 and J is TRBJ2-5; D is undetermined. Trimming removed 3 bases at V and 5 bases at J, with 10 bases between. CDR3 length: 13 amino acids. Germline-derived CDR1 and CDR2 are LNHDA and SQIVND (reference sequence). The CDR3 sequence is CASSIEASETQYF. CDR3 in DNA: TGTGCCAGTAGTATTGAAGCTTCGGAGACCCAGTACTTC.

V is TRBV9 and J is TRBJ1-2; perhaps TRBD1 as D (5 bases). Trimming stripped 0 bases from V and 4 bases from J, with 13 bases between. The CDR3 extends over 15 amino acids. CDR1 and CDR2 from the germline V gene are SGDLS and YYNGEE. The CDR3 nucleotides read TGTGCCAGCAGCGTAGCAGTCACAGGTGGCTATGGCTACACCTTC. This sequence encodes CASSVAVTGGYGYTF.

The chain employs TRBV7-2 and TRBJ2-7; D is perhaps TRBD2 (6 bases). The CDR3 sequence is 13 residues long. Trimming cost V 0 bases and J 3 bases, with 6 bases left between them. Germline values: CDR1 SGHTA, CDR2 FQGNSA. CDR3 nucleotides: TGTGCCAGCAGCTTAGCGGGGGGCTACGAGCAGTACTTC. This gives the protein CASSLAGGYEQYF.

The V call is TRBV2, the J call TRBJ2-7; D is possibly TRBD2 (6 bases). The CDR3 totals 14 residues. V lost 8 bases, J lost 2 bases, and 16 bases lay in between. CDR1 is SNHLY, CDR2 FYNNEI, per germline. This CDR3 reads CASGTLAKPYEQYF. DNA for the CDR3: TGTGCCAGCGGGACTCTAGCTAAGCCCTACGAGCAGTACTTC.

The V gene is TRBV29-1, the J gene TRBJ1-2; D is ambiguous. Germline V gives CDR1 SQVTM, CDR2 ANQGSEA. There are 12 residues in the CDR3. The V end lost 7 bases, the J end lost 4 bases, and 13 bases lay between the germline ends. CDR3 in amino acids: CSAGSYLYGYTF. The CDR3 DNA reads as TGCAGCGCCGGGAGTTACCTCTATGGCTACACCTTC.

The chain is built from TRBV5-1 and TRBJ2-2, with 14 bases matching TRBD2. This CDR3 is built from 19 residues. Germline CDR1 SGHRS, CDR2 YFSETQ. The ends lost 4 bases at V and 0 bases at J; junction bases unmatched: 8. In DNA form, the CDR3 reads TGCGCCAGCAGCCTGATGGGACTAGCGGGGGCCGCGAACACCGGGGAGCTGTTTTTT. Translation gives CASSLMGLAGAANTGELFF.

The V gene is TRBV5-1, the J gene TRBJ2-2; 7 bases align to TRBD1. CDR3 size: 15 residues. Per germline, CDR1 SGHRS and CDR2 YFSETQ. With V trimmed by 6 bases and J by 4 bases, 9 bases remained unmatched. The CDR3 nucleotides are TGCGCCAGCAACGTACTTGGACAGGCCACCGGGGAGCTGTTTTTT. This encodes CASNVLGQATGELFF.

The rearrangement links TRBV4-2 to TRBJ2-2; TRBD1 is a possible D gene (6 bases). V gave up 1 base and J gave up 7 bases, with 10 bases separating them. There are 14 residues in the CDR3. Germline lookup yields CDR1 LGHNA and CDR2 YNFKEQ. The CDR3 loop is CASSQAGANGELFF. CDR3 in DNA: TGTGCCAGCAGCCAAGCAGGGGCAAACGGGGAGCTGTTTTTT.

The CDR3 reads CSFSGTGQNQPQHF. The CDR3 DNA follows: TGCAGCTTCTCCGGGACAGGACAGAATCAGCCCCAGCATTTT. The chain is built from TRBV29-1 and TRBJ1-5, with 8 bases identical to TRBD1. J lost 4 bases, V lost 8 bases, and 10 bases had no gene match. CDR1 SQVTM and CDR2 ANQGSEA come from the germline V gene. CDR3 size: 14 residues.

The chain carries TRBV30 and TRBJ1-2; the match to TRBD1 covers 8 bases. CDR1 is GTSNPN and CDR2 is SVGIG in the germline V gene (reference sequence). The CDR3 covers 17 residues. The junction had 18 bases not matched to a gene; V was cut back by 2 bases and J by 7 bases. The CDR3 reads CAWSSTGGVGWGGGYTF. The CDR3 region has the DNA TGTGCCTGGAGTTCTACAGGGGGAGTAGGTTGGGGCGGTGGCTACACCTTC.

The rearrangement joins TRBV23-1 to TRBJ2-5; D is perhaps TRBD1 (6 bases). TRBV23-1 is an open reading frame whose function is uncertain. The CDR3 has 15 residues. Trimming left V 3 bases short and J 2 bases short, with 13 bases between. The CDR3: CASSHRRQEQETQYF. CDR3 in DNA: TGCGCCAGCAGTCACCGCCGACAGGAGCAAGAGACCCAGTACTTC.

The chain combines TRBV18 with TRBJ2-2, with D maybe TRBD2 (6 bases). Germline CDR1 is KGHSH and CDR2 is LQKENI. This CDR3 contains 15 residues. Trimming shortened V by 6 bases and J by 2 bases, and 13 bases separated the two germline ends. This CDR3 reads CASSPTSLNTGELFF. CDR3 DNA: TGTGCCAGCTCCCCAACTAGCCTTAACACCGGGGAGCTGTTTTTT.

This clone was counted ten times or more. It is unclear where the CDR3 begins or ends on the DNA, so no DNA is shown, and the CDR3 is as TCRdb lists it. V gene TRBV21-1 combines with J gene TRBJ2-3; no check of the table's D call, TRBD2, against the DNA was made. TRBV21-1 represents a pseudogene. The length of the CDR3 is 18 amino acids, counting both ends. The CDR3 sequence is CASRFASGSSFRIDTQYF.

This chain connects TRBV5-1 to TRBJ2-2, with 9 bases fitting TRBD2. The CDR3 extends over 16 amino acids. Germline CDR1 is SGHRS and CDR2 is YFSETQ. The V and J ends lost 0 bases and 3 bases, in that order; junction bases with no gene match: 3. CDR3 bases: TGCGCCAGCAGCTTGGTAGCGGGAGCGGACACCGGGGAGCTGTTTTTT. It specifies CASSLVAGADTGELFF.

The chain combines TRBV14 with TRBJ2-5; perhaps TRBD2 as D (6 bases). Between the trimmed V and J ends, which lost 1 base and 5 bases, there was a span of 14 bases. The CDR3 has 15 residues. The germline V gene encodes CDR1 SGHDN and CDR2 FVKESK. The CDR3 DNA follows: TGTGCCAGCAGCCAAGCGTTTGGGGGGTCGGAGACCCAGTACTTC. The encoded protein is CASSQAFGGSETQYF.

The J gene is TRBJ2-1, the V gene TRBV24-1; 9 positions agree with TRBD1. J was trimmed by 4 bases and V by 2 bases; bases with no gene match: 5. CDR3 length equals 16 residues. CDR1 and CDR2 (germline): KGHDR, SFDVKD. The chain's CDR3 is CATSDSGTGSYNEQFF. The CDR3 nucleotides read TGTGCCACCAGTGATTCCGGGACAGGGAGTTACAATGAGCAGTTCTTC.

This clone has a handful of counts. Other DNA sequences of this sample code for an identical CDR3. The V call is TRBV6-5, the J call TRBJ1-2; 9 nucleotides align to TRBD1. J was trimmed by 1 base and V by 0 bases; bases with no gene match: 0. The germline gives CDR1 MNHEY, CDR2 SVGAGI. This CDR3 has 15 residues. The CDR3 sequence is CASSYSGQGNYGYTF. CDR3 DNA sequence: TGTGCCAGCAGTTACTCGGGACAGGGTAACTATGGCTACACCTTC.

The chain is built from TRBV7-8 and TRBJ1-2, with 7 bases identical to TRBD1. Trimming at V came to 6 bases and at J to 4 bases, leaving 11 bases not matched to a gene. This CDR3 contains 15 residues. Germline-derived CDR1 and CDR2 are SGHVS and FQNEAQ. CDR3 protein: CASRRGQETSYGYTF. CDR3 nucleotide sequence: TGTGCCAGCAGGCGTGGACAGGAGACCTCCTATGGCTACACCTTC.